The clone carrying this T cell receptor (beta chain) appeared a few times. Its specificity is unknown. This specimen comes from a study of T cell responses to AZD1222 COVID-19 vaccine. Measured with immunoSEQ multiplex PCR; TCRdb has only the in-frame clones, and not every one. Of about 64,000 clones detected, 75% to 95% appear once; the ten largest clones hold 6.3%. The study's findings and limits: The CD4 TCRs associated with vaccination extended across spike and predominated at 160-218 and 743-854.

CDR1 is MNHEY, CDR2 SVGAGI, per germline. The trim removed 6 bases at V and 3 bases at J, leaving 9 bases unmatched. The CDR3 consists of 15 residues. This specimen consisted of peripheral blood, obtained 28 days after the second dose of the MenACWY control vaccine. V is TRBV6-5 and J is TRBJ2-3; 7 bases are shared with TRBD1. The receptor's source is an adult who received the MenACWY meningococcal vaccine as a control. Here the CDR3 DNA reads TGTGCCAGCAGATTACAGGGGATGGTGACAGATACGCAGTATTTT. Its protein is CASRLQGMVTDTQYF.